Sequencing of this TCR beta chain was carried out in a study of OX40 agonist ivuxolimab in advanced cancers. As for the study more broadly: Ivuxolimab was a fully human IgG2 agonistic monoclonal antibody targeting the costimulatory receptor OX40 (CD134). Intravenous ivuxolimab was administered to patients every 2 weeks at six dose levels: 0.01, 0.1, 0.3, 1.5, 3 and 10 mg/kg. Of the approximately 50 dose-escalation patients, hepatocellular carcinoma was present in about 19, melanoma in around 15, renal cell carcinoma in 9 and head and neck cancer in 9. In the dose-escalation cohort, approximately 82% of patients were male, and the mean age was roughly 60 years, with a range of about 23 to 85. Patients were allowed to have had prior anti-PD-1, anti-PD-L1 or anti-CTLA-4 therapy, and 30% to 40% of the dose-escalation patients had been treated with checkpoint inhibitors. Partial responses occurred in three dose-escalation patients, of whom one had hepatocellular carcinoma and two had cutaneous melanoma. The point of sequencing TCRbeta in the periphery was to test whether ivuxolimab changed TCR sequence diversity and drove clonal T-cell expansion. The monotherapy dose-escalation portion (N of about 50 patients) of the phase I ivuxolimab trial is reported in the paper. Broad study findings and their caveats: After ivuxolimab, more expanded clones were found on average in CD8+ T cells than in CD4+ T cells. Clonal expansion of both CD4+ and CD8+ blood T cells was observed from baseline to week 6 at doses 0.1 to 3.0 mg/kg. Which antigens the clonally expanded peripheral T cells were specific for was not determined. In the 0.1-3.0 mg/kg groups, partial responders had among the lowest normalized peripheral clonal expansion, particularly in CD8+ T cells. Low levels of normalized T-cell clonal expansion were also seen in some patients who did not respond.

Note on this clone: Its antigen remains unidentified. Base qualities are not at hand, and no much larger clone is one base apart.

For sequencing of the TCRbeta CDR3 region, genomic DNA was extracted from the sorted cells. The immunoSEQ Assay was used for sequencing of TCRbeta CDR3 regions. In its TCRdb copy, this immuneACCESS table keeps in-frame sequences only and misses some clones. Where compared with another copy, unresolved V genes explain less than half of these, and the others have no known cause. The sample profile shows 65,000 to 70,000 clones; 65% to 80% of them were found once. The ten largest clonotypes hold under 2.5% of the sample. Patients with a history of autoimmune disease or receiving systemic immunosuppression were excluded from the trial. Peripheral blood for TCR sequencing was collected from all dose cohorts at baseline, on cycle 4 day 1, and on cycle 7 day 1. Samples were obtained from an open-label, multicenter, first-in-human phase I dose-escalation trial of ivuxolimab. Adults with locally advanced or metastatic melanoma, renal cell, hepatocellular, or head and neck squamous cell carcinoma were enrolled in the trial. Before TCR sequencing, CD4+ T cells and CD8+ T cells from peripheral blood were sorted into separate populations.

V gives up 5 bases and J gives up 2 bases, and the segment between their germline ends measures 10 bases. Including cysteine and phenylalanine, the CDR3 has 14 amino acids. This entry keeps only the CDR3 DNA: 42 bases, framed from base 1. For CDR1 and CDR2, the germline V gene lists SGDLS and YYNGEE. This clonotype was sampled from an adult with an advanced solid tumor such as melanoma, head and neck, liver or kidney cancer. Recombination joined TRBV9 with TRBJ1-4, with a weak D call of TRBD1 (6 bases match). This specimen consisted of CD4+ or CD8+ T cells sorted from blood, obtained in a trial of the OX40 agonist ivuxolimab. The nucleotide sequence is TGTGCCAGCAGTTTAGGGGGTACTAATGAAAAACTGTTTTTT. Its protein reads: CASSLGGTNEKLFF.